This T cell receptor (beta chain) was found in a study of regulatory T cells in long-lasting Graves disease. Time point: newly diagnosed GD, antithyroid drugs for less than 3 months. PBMC-extracted RNA yielded the TCR library. The CDR3 has 16 amino acids. Germline V CDR1 and CDR2: SGHNT, YYREEE (reference sequence). V was cut by 4 bases and J by 4 bases, with 18 bases left in between. HTBI primers from iRepertoire and Arm-PCR of CDR3 regions yielded the TCR beta libraries. TCRdb reanalysed the multiplex PCR reads using MiXCR and keeps one entry per CDR3 protein. The top ten clones hold 12% of a sample with fewer than 650,000 distinct CDR3 sequences, 15% to 20% of them seen once. The data were also submitted as part of a second study, on T cells in Graves' hyperthyroidism and ophthalmopathy.

The TCR was taken from a man aged 18-30 years with Graves disease. The specimen comprised peripheral blood mononuclear cells (PBMCs), sampled at new diagnosis, from a patient treated with antithyroid drugs. The V and J genes are TRBV5-4 and TRBJ2-1, with D tentatively TRBD1 or TRBD2 (5 bases each). The CDR3 DNA follows: TGTGCCAGCAGCCCGGAGGCAGGGACCTTTTACAATGAGCAGTTCTTC. Its translation: CASSPEAGTFYNEQFF.